This T cell receptor (beta chain) was sequenced during a study of blood T cell repertoires in COVID-19. Germline V gives CDR1 SGHRS, CDR2 YFSETQ. The V gene lost 0 bases and the J gene lost 1 base, with 4 bases spanning the gap. The CDR3 has 14 amino acids. For this clone: Within the sample, other DNA sequences also encode this same CDR3.

The table came from immunoSEQ multiplex PCR; TCRdb's copy has only in-frame clones and leaves some out. The sample carries more than 40,000 clones, around 84% recorded once. This TCR came from a man aged 50-59 years with acute or convalescent COVID-19. The chain carries TRBV5-1 and TRBJ2-2; D remains ambiguous. Sequenced sample: peripheral blood. In DNA form, the CDR3 reads TGCGCCAGCAGCTTGGGGCAGAACACCGGGGAGCTGTTTTTT. Protein sequence: CASSLGQNTGELFF.